Following are 5 T cell receptor beta chains from one sample sequenced in a study of T cells in Graves' hyperthyroidism and ophthalmopathy. RNA transcripts gave rise to amplified TCR beta CDR3 regions. First-round RT-PCR targeting the TCR CDR3 was performed with the HTBI primer set. Each CDR3 protein is one row after TCRdb ran MiXCR on the multiplex PCR reads. The sample comprises about 180,000 distinct CDR3 sequences, over 15% of which are singletons, and about 31% rests with the top ten. The sequencing sample was made of blood. The receptor source for this set is a woman aged 50 to 65 with Graves' hyperthyroidism.

The chain carries TRBV9 and TRBJ2-7; 9 positions match TRBD1. The germline V gene encodes CDR1 SGDLS and CDR2 YYNGEE. The CDR3 covers 14 residues. V lost 0 bases, J lost 5 bases, and 3 bases stayed unmatched. For the CDR3, the DNA is TGTGCCAGCAGCGTAGAACAGGGGGCACACGAGCAGTACTTC. It specifies CASSVEQGAHEQYF.

This clonotype was detected ten times or more. The chain recombines TRBV6-2 or TRBV6-3 with TRBJ2-1; 9 nucleotides align to TRBD2. Losses at the gene ends were 10 bases for V and 7 bases for J; bases not matched to a gene: 11. The germline gives CDR1 MNHEY, CDR2 SVGEGT. This CDR3 contains 14 residues. CDR3 coding DNA: TGTGCCATCAGGCGGACTAGCGCCGGTAATGAGCAGTTCTTC. The encoded protein is CAIRRTSAGNEQFF.

At least ten counts were recorded for this clonotype. This chain links TRBV28 with TRBJ1-5; TRBD1 might be the D (6 bases). V lost 7 bases to trimming and J lost 5 bases, with 12 bases between them. From germline, CDR1 is MDHEN and CDR2 SYDVKM. The CDR3 is 13 residues long. CDR3 protein: CASTVQGYQPQHF. The DNA for the CDR3 is TGTGCCAGCACTGTACAGGGATATCAGCCCCAGCATTTT.

This clonotype was observed at least ten times. It may be a read error: a sequence one base away is much more abundant. The J gene is TRBJ1-5, the V gene TRBV13; possible D gene TRBD1, 5 bases. CDR1 and CDR2 (germline): PRHDT, FYEKMQ (reference sequence). The CDR3 has 14 amino acids. Trimming stripped 0 bases from V and 2 bases from J, with 5 bases between. Here the CDR3 DNA reads TGTGCCAGCAGCTTAGGCAGGGGCAATCAGCCCCAGCATTTT. It encodes CASSLGRGNQPQHF.

This clonotype was detected many times. The genes are TRBV7-9 and TRBJ2-7, with D unresolved. Germline V gene sequence: CDR1 SEHNR, CDR2 FQNEAQ (reference sequence). Trimming removed 5 bases from V and 1 base from J, with 9 bases in between. The CDR3 extends over 13 amino acids. The CDR3 region has the DNA TGTGCCAGCAGCGCCCCCGGTTCCTACGAGCAGTACTTC. This gives the protein CASSAPGSYEQYF.